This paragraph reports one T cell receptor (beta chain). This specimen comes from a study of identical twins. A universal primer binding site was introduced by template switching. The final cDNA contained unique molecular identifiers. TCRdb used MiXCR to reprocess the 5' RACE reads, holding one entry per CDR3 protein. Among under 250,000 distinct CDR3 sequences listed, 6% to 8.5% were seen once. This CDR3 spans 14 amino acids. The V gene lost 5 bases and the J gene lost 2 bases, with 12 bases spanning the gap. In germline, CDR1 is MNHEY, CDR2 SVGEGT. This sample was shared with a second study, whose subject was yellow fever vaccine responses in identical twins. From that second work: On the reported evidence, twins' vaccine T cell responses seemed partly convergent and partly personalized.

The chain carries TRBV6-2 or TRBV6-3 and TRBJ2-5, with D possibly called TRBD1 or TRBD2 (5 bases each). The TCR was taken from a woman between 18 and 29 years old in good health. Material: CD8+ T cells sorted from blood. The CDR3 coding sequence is TGTGCCAGCAGTCGCCCGTGGGGGCAAGAGACCCAGTACTTC. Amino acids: CASSRPWGQETQYF.